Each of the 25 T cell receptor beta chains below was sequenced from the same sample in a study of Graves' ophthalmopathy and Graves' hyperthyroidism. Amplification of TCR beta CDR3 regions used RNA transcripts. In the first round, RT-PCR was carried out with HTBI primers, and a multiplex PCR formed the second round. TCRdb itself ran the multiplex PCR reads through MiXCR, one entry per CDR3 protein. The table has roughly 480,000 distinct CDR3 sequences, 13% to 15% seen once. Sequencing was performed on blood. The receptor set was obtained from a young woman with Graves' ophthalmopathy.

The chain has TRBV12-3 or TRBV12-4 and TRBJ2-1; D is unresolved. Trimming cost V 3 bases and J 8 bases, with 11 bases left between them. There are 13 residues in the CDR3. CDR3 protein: CASSFINSDEQFF. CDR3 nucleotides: TGTGCCAGCAGTTTTATAAACAGCGATGAGCAGTTCTTC.

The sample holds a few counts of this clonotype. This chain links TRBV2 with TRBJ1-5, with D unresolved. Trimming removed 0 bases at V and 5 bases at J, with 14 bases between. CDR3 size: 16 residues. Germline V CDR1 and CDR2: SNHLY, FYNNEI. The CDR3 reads CASSEAGGNLYQPQHF. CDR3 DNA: TGTGCCAGCAGTGAAGCGGGAGGGAACCTCTATCAGCCCCAGCATTTT.

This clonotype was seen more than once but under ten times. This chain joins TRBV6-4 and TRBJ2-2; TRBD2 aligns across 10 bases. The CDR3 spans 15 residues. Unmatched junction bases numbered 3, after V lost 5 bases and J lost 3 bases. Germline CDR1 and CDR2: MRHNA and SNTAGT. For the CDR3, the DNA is TGTGCCAGCAGTCGGCTAGCGGGGGACACCGGGGAGCTGTTTTTT. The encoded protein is CASSRLAGDTGELFF.

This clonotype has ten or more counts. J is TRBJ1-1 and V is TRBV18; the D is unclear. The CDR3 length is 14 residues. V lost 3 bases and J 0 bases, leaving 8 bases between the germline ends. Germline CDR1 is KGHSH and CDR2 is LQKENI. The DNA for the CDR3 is TGTGCCAGCTCACCGGCCAGTCTGAACACTGAAGCTTTCTTT. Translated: CASSPASLNTEAFF.

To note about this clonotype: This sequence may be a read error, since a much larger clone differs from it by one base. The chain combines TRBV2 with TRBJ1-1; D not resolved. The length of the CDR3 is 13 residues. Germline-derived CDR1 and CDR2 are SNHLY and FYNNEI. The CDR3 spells CASSESLVTESFF. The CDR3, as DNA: TGTGCCAGCAGTGAGAGTCTCGTCACTGAATCTTTCTTT.

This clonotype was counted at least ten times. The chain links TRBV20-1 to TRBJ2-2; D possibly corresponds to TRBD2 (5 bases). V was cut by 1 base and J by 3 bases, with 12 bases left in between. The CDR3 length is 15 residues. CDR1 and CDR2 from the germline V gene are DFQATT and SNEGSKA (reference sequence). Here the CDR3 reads CSARGIGRDTGELFF. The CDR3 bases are TGCAGTGCTAGAGGAATTGGGCGGGACACCGGGGAGCTGTTTTTT.

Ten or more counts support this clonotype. The chain's CDR3 is CATSRDRTEETQYF. Here the CDR3 DNA reads TGTGCCACCAGCAGAGATAGGACAGAAGAGACCCAGTACTTC. V gene TRBV15 combines with J gene TRBJ2-5, with D tentatively TRBD1 (6 bases). V was shortened by 0 bases and J by 3 bases, with 8 bases between the two germline ends. The length of the CDR3 is 14 residues. Germline V gene sequence: CDR1 LNHNV, CDR2 YYDKDF (reference sequence).

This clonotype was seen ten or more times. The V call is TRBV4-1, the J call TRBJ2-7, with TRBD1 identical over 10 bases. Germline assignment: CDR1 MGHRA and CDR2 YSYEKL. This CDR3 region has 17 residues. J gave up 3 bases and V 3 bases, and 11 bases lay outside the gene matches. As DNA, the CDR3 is TGCGCCAGCAGCCAGGCAAGTTTGGGGGACAGGGGCTACGAGCAGTACTTC. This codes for CASSQASLGDRGYEQYF.

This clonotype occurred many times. The CDR3 region is CASSVERSYEQYF. The CDR3 coding sequence is TGTGCCAGCAGTGTAGAGCGCTCCTACGAGCAGTACTTC. This chain links TRBV6-1 with TRBJ2-7; D is unclear. The V gene lost 4 bases and the J gene lost 0 bases, with 7 bases spanning the gap. The germline gives CDR1 MNHNS, CDR2 SASEGT. This CDR3 contains 13 residues.

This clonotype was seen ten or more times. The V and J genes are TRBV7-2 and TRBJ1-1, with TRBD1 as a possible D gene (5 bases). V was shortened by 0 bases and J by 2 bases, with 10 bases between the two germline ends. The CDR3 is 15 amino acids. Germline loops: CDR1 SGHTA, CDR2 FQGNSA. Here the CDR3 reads CASSLAREINTEAFF. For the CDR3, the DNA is TGTGCCAGCAGCTTAGCCAGGGAAATAAACACTGAAGCTTTCTTT. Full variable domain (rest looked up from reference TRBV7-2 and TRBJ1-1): GAGVSQSPSNKVTEKGKDVELRCDPISGHTALYWYRQSLGQGLEFLIYFQGNSAPDKSGLPSDRFSAERTGGSVSTLTIQRTQQEDSAVYLCASSLAREINTEAFFGQGTRLTVV.

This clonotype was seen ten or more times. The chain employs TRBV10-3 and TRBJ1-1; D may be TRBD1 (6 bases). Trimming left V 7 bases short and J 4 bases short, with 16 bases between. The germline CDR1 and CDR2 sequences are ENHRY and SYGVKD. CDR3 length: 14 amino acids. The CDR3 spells CAIKTREGGTEAFF. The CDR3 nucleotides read TGTGCCATCAAAACAAGGGAGGGGGGCACTGAAGCTTTCTTT.

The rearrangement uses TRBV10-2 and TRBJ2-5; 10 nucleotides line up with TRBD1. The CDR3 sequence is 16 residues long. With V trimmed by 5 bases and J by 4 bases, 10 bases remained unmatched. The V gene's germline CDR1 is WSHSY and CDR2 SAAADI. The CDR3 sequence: CASSSPWDRGRETQYF. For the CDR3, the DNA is TGCGCCAGCAGTTCCCCTTGGGACAGGGGTCGAGAGACCCAGTACTTC.

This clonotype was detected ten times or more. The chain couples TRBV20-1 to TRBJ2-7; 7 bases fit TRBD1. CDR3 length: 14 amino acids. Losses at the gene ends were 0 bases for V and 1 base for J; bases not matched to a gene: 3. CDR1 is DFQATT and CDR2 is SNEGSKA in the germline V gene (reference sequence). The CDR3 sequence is CSARDQDRSYEQYF. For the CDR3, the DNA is TGCAGTGCTAGAGACCAGGACAGGTCCTACGAGCAGTACTTC.

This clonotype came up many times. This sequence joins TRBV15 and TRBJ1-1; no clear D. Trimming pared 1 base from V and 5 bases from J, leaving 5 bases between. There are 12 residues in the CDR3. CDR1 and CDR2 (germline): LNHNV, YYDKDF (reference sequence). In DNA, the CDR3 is TGTGCCACCAGCAGAGGAGGAACTGAAGCTTTCTTT. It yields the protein CATSRGGTEAFF.

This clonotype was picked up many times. The CDR3 sequence is CATSAGTTLSNQPQHF. The CDR3 nucleotides are TGTGCCACCAGCGCCGGGACAACTCTTAGCAATCAGCCCCAGCATTTT. The V and J genes are TRBV15 and TRBJ1-5; TRBD1 might be the D (6 bases). V shed 5 bases and J shed 0 bases, with 14 bases lying between them. Germline V gene lookup returns CDR1 LNHNV and CDR2 YYDKDF (reference sequence). The CDR3 covers 16 residues. Drawing the rest from reference TRBV15 and TRBJ1-5, the complete variable domain is DAMVIQNPRYQVTQFGKPVTLSCSQTLNHNVMYWYQQKSSQAPKLLFHYYDKDFNNEADTPDNFQSRRPNTSFCFLDIRSPGLGDTAMYLCATSAGTTLSNQPQHFGDGTRLSIL.

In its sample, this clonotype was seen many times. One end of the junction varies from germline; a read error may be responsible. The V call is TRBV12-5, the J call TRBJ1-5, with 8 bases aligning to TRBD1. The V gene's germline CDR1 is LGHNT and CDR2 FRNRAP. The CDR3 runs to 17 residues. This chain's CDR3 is CASGLVRGRGRNQPQHF. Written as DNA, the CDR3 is TGTGCTAGTGGCTTGGTACGGGGCAGGGGGCGAAATCAGCCCCAGCATTTT.

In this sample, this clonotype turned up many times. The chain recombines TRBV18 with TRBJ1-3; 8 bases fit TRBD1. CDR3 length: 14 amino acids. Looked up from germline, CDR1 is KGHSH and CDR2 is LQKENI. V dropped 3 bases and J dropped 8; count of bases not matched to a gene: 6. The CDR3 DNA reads TGTGCCAGCTCACCCGTCGGACAGGGAGACACCATATATTTT. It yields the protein CASSPVGQGDTIYF.

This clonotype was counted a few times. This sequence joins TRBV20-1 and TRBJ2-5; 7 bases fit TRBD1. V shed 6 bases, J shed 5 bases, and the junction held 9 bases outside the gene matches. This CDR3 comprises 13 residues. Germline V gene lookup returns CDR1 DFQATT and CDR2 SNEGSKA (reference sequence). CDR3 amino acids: CSAPTGSLETQYF. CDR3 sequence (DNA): TGCAGTGCCCCGACAGGGAGTCTGGAGACCCAGTACTTC.

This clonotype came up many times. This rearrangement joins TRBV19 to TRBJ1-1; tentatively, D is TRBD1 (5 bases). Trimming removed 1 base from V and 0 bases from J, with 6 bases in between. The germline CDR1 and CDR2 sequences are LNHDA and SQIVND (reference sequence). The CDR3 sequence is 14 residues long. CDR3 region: CASSIAGMNTEAFF. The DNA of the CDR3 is TGTGCCAGTAGTATAGCAGGGATGAACACTGAAGCTTTCTTT.

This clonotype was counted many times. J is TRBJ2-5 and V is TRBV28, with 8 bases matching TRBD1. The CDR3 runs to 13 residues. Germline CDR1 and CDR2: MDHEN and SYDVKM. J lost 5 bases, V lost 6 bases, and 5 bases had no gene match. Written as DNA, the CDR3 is TGTGCCAGCAGGGACAGGGTTTTGGAGACCCAGTACTTC. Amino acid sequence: CASRDRVLETQYF.

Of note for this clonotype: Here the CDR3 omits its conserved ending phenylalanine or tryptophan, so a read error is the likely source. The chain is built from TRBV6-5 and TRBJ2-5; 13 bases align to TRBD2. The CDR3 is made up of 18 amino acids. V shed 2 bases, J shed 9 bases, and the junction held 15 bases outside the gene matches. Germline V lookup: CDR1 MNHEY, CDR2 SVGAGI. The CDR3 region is CASSYRQSLAGGPQSQYY. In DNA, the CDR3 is TGTGCCAGCAGTTACCGACAGTCACTAGCGGGGGGGCCACAGTCCCAGTACTAC.

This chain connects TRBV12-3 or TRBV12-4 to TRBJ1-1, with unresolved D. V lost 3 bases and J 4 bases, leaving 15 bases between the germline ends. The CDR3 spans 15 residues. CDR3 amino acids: CASSFMREAGTEAFF. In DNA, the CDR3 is TGTGCCAGCAGTTTTATGAGGGAAGCTGGCACTGAAGCTTTCTTT.

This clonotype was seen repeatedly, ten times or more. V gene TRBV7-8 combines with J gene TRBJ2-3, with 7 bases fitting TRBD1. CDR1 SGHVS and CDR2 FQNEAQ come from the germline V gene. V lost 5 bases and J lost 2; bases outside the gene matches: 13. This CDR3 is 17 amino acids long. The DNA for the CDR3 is TGTGCCAGCAGCACACCCCGACAGGGTTCGAACACAGATACGCAGTATTTT. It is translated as CASSTPRQGSNTDTQYF.

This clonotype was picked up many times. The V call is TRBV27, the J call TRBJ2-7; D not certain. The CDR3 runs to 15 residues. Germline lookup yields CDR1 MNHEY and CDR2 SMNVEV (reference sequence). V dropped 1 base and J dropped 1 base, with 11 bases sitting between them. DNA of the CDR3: TGTGCCAGCAGTTTATTGGGCGAGATATCCTACGAGCAGTACTTC. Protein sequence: CASSLLGEISYEQYF.

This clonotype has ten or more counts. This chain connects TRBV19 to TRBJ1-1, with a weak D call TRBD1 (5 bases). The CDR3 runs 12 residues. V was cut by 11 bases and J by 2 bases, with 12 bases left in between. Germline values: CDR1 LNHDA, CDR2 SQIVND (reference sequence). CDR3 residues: CAGDGINTEAFF. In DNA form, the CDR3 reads TGTGCCGGGGACGGTATAAACACTGAAGCTTTCTTT.